This TCR beta chain was sequenced in a study of blood T cell repertoires in COVID-19. Overall study context: Sources were T cells, B-cell-depleted T cells, or PBMCs; the material itself was cDNA or gDNA.

As handled by the study authors: From reference gene primer amplification, estimates of nucleated cell counts were derived. TCRdb's copy holds only in-frame clones and misses some; the assay was immunoSEQ multiplex PCR. Clone size and V and J calls were adopted from that table, with D and trimming inferred from the DNA. The table records approximately 150,000 clones, roughly 87% of them present only once. This clonotype originated in a woman aged 45 to 65 with acute or convalescent COVID-19. Sequencing was done on a sample of peripheral blood.

The CDR3 DNA follows: TGTGCCAGCAGCTTGCCCCACGGAGGCGGGGGGAACACCGGGGAGCTGTTTTTT. Its translation is CASSLPHGGGGNTGELFF. This chain links TRBV5-4 with TRBJ2-2, with TRBD2 identical over 7 bases. Looked up from germline, CDR1 is SGHNT and CDR2 is YYREEE (reference sequence). V was pared by 1 base and J by 1 base, with 10 bases of the junction left unmatched. The CDR3 has 18 amino acids. Supplemented by reference TRBV5-4 and TRBJ2-2, the full variable domain reads ETGVTQSPTHLIKTRGQQVTLRCSSQSGHNTVSWYQQALGQGPQFIFQYYREEENGRGNFPPRFSGLQFPNYSSELNVNALELDDSALYLCASSLPHGGGGNTGELFFGEGSRLTVL.